These 20 T cell receptor beta chains were sequenced from one sample in a study of beta chain features in type 1 diabetes. Reverse transcribing all isolated RNA meant expressed TCRB transcripts were sequenced. TCRdb's table, derived via immunoSEQ multiplex PCR, lists solely in-frame clones and lacks some. The sample consists of some 330,000 clones, 11% of them appearing once. The sample consisted of naive CD4+ T cells from blood. The receptors were gathered from a woman aged 25 to 39 in good health.

This clone showed up just a few times. This CDR3 is also generated by other DNA sequences in the sample. The V and J genes are TRBV27 and TRBJ2-3; 7 bases line up with TRBD2. This CDR3 is 13 amino acids long. V shed 5 bases and J 1 base; nucleotides not matched to a gene: 0. The germline V gene has CDR1 MNHEY and CDR2 SMNVEV (reference sequence). The CDR3 reads CASSLAGTDTQYF. The DNA for the CDR3 is TGTGCCAGCAGTCTAGCGGGCACAGATACGCAGTATTTT.

The genes are TRBV4-3 and TRBJ2-3; 9 bases map to TRBD2. Germline CDR1 LGHNA, CDR2 YSLEER. The CDR3 runs to 16 residues. The trim removed 2 bases at V and 2 bases at J, leaving 5 bases unmatched. The CDR3 region is CASSQLRGRDTDTQYF. The CDR3 region has the DNA TGCGCCAGCAGCCAACTCCGCGGGAGGGACACAGATACGCAGTATTTT.

The rearrangement links TRBV28 to TRBJ2-7; D might be TRBD1 (6 bases). This CDR3 has 14 amino acids. Trimming took 6 bases from V and 4 from J, leaving 16 bases between them. Germline CDR1 is MDHEN and CDR2 is SYDVKM. The DNA for the CDR3 is TGTGCCAGCAGCTCAGCCGGGACAACTTACGAGCAGTACTTC. Its protein is CASSSAGTTYEQYF.

The chain couples TRBV28 to TRBJ1-5, with 11 bases fitting TRBD1. Germline loops: CDR1 MDHEN, CDR2 SYDVKM. The CDR3 is 15 residues long. The V segment lost 4 bases and the J segment 6 bases; nucleotides outside the gene matches: 5. The CDR3 spells CASSSGQGGRQPQHF. CDR3 DNA: TGTGCCAGCAGTTCGGGACAGGGGGGGCGTCAGCCCCAGCATTTT. Supplemented by reference TRBV28 and TRBJ1-5, the full variable domain reads DVKVTQSSRYLVKRTGEKVFLECVQDMDHENMFWYRQDPGLGLRLIYFSYDVKMKEKGDIPEGYSVSREKKERFSLILESASTNQTSMYLCASSSGQGGRQPQHFGDGTRLSIL.

This clone was seen a handful of times. The chain recombines TRBV28 with TRBJ2-7, with D perhaps TRBD1 (5 bases). This CDR3 is 16 amino acids long. Germline-derived CDR1 and CDR2 are MDHEN and SYDVKM. V was clipped by 5 bases and J by 0 bases, with 17 bases between them. The CDR3 loop reads CASSPSVGVHSYEQYF. The CDR3 DNA sequence: TGTGCCAGCAGTCCCTCGGTAGGGGTGCACTCCTACGAGCAGTACTTC.

Only a few counts were recorded for this clone. V gene TRBV30 combines with J gene TRBJ2-1; 10 bases fit TRBD2. Germline-derived CDR1 and CDR2 are GTSNPN and SVGIG (reference sequence). The junction had 27 bases not matched to a gene; V was cut back by 0 bases and J by 13 bases. The CDR3 extends over 20 amino acids. CDR3 loop: CAWSVLLAGTTPSHRSVQFF. The DNA for the CDR3 is TGTGCCTGGAGTGTCTTACTAGCGGGAACTACTCCATCCCATCGGAGTGTCCAGTTCTTC. The entire variable domain, with the rest obtained from reference TRBV30 and TRBJ2-1, is as follows: SQTIHQWPATLVQPVGSPLSLECTVEGTSNPNLYWYRQAAGRGLQLLFYSVGIGQISSEVPQNLSASRPQDRQFILSSKKLLLSDSGFYLCAWSVLLAGTTPSHRSVQFFGPGTRLTVL.

This clone was detected a few times. One end of the junction fails to match germline, which may point to a read error. The genes are TRBV7-7 and TRBJ2-1, with D perhaps matching TRBD2 (7 bases). CDR1 is SSHAT, CDR2 FNYEAQ, per germline (reference sequence). The CDR3 loop spans 17 amino acids. The CDR3 reads CASSLGGVGTAYNEQFF. For the CDR3, the DNA is TGTGCTAGCAGCTTAGGGGGGGTGGGAACGGCCTACAATGAGCAGTTCTTC. The variable domain in full, with the rest retrieved from reference TRBV7-7 and TRBJ2-1, is GAGVSQSPRYKVTKRGQDVTLRCDPISSHATLYWYQQALGQGPEFLTYFNYEAQPDKSGLPSDRFSAERPEGSISTLTIQRTEQRDSAMYRCASSLGGVGTAYNEQFFGPGTRLTVL.

This clone was picked up a small number of times. The chain carries TRBV7-2 and TRBJ2-1; weak D call: TRBD2 (5 bases). This CDR3 comprises 15 residues. The V and J ends lost 1 base and 10 bases respectively, with 17 bases between them. Germline V lookup: CDR1 SGHTA, CDR2 FQGNSA. CDR3 sequence: CASSLVLGVGSEQFF. The CDR3 bases are TGTGCCAGCAGCTTAGTCCTGGGAGTGGGGTCGGAGCAGTTCTTC.

V gene TRBV4-3 combines with J gene TRBJ1-2; 9 bases are shared with TRBD1. CDR1 and CDR2 (germline): LGHNA, YSLEER. This CDR3 region has 17 residues. Trimming removed 5 bases from V and 8 bases from J; junction bases left unmatched: 18. Here the CDR3 reads CASSNLGRNRGRRGYTF. The CDR3 coding sequence is TGCGCCAGCAGCAACCTCGGCCGGAACAGGGGGCGACGAGGCTACACCTTC.

This clone was detected only a few times. In the same sample, other DNA sequences code for this CDR3. The chain recombines TRBV6-5 with TRBJ2-5, with 11 bases fitting TRBD2. Germline-derived CDR1 and CDR2 are MNHEY and SVGAGI. This CDR3 is built from 16 residues. The ends lost 0 bases at V and 4 bases at J; junction bases unmatched: 4. CDR3 sequence: CASSYSGTSGRETQYF. Here the CDR3 DNA reads TGTGCCAGCAGTTACTCTGGGACTAGCGGCAGAGAGACCCAGTACTTC.

This clone showed up just a few times. The chain combines TRBV2 with TRBJ2-5; D is perhaps TRBD2 (5 bases). Germline assignment: CDR1 SNHLY and CDR2 FYNNEI. The ends were cut back, 6 bases at V and 5 bases at J, with 7 bases in the middle. This CDR3 has 11 residues. The CDR3, as DNA: TGTGCCAGCAGAGGCGGGGAGACCCAGTACTTC. It codes for CASRGGETQYF.

This clone was detected a few times. The chain is built from TRBV28 and TRBJ2-7, with D perhaps matching TRBD2 (7 bases). This CDR3 has 16 amino acids. The V gene's germline CDR1 is MDHEN and CDR2 SYDVKM. Between the trimmed V and J ends, which lost 2 bases and 2 bases, there was a span of 16 bases. CDR3 bases: TGTGCCAGCAGTTTAACGGGGGGCGGGGCCGCCTACGAGCAGTACTTC. This sequence encodes CASSLTGGGAAYEQYF. Combining the CDR3 with reference TRBV28 and TRBJ2-7 gives the whole variable domain DVKVTQSSRYLVKRTGEKVFLECVQDMDHENMFWYRQDPGLGLRLIYFSYDVKMKEKGDIPEGYSVSREKKERFSLILESASTNQTSMYLCASSLTGGGAAYEQYFGPGTRLTVT.

The V gene is TRBV29-1, the J gene TRBJ1-1; 9 bases fit TRBD1. Losses at the gene ends were 7 bases for V and 3 bases for J; bases not matched to a gene: 3. Germline CDR1 reads SQVTM; CDR2 reads ANQGSEA. The CDR3 spans 12 residues. CDR3 in amino acids: CSARQGDTEAFF. CDR3 DNA sequence: TGCAGCGCCCGACAGGGGGACACTGAAGCTTTCTTT.

The chain links TRBV9 to TRBJ2-5, with 11 positions matching TRBD2. The ends lost 2 bases at V and 5 bases at J; junction bases unmatched: 5. This CDR3 is 15 amino acids long. Germline-derived CDR1 and CDR2 are SGDLS and YYNGEE. CDR3 nucleotides: TGTGCCAGCAGCGTCACTAGCGGGAGTCGGGAGACCCAGTACTTC. It specifies CASSVTSGSRETQYF.

This clone has a handful of counts. V gene TRBV14 combines with J gene TRBJ2-3, with TRBD2 identical over 10 bases. V shed 0 bases, J shed 7 bases, and the junction held 13 bases outside the gene matches. Per germline, CDR1 SGHDN and CDR2 FVKESK. CDR3 length equals 18 residues. As DNA, the CDR3 is TGTGCCAGCAGCCAAGATCAATCAAGCGGGAGGGCCCGTCATACGCAGTATTTT. Translation gives CASSQDQSSGRARHTQYF. Using reference TRBV14 and TRBJ2-3 for the parts outside the CDR3, the full variable domain is EAGVTQFPSHSVIEKGQTVTLRCDPISGHDNLYWYRRVMGKEIKFLLHFVKESKQDESGMPNNRFLAERTGGTYSTLKVQPAELEDSGVYFCASSQDQSSGRARHTQYFGPGTRLTVL.

The chain recombines TRBV28 with TRBJ2-7; D gene uncertain. The V end lost 8 bases, the J end lost 0 bases, and 14 bases lay between the germline ends. CDR3 length equals 14 residues. Germline V gene data show CDR1 as MDHEN and CDR2 as SYDVKM. The CDR3 nucleotides are TGTGCCAGCCTGGAGAGCGACCTCTCCTACGAGCAGTACTTC. It is translated as CASLESDLSYEQYF.

This clone has a handful of counts. V and J are TRBV19 and TRBJ1-5, with 7 positions matching TRBD1. Germline CDR1 LNHDA, CDR2 SQIVND (reference sequence). V lost 7 bases to trimming and J lost 3 bases; unmatched junction nucleotides: 3. The CDR3 covers 13 residues. In DNA form, the CDR3 reads TGTGCCAGTATTGGACAGGACAATCAGCCCCAGCATTTT. Its translation: CASIGQDNQPQHF. Combining the CDR3 with reference TRBV19 and TRBJ1-5 gives the whole variable domain DGGITQSPKYLFRKEGQNVTLSCEQNLNHDAMYWYRQDPGQGLRLIYYSQIVNDFQKGDIAEGYSVSREKKESFPLTVTSAQKNPTAFYLCASIGQDNQPQHFGDGTRLSIL.

The chain recombines TRBV15 with TRBJ2-5; 13 bases agree with TRBD2. The CDR3 has 17 residues. The junction had 6 bases not matched to a gene; V was cut back by 4 bases and J by 1 base. Germline V gene data show CDR1 as LNHNV and CDR2 as YYDKDF (reference sequence). DNA for the CDR3: TGTGCCACCAGCACGCTAGGGACTAGCGGGACCCAAGAGACCCAGTACTTC. Its protein product is CATSTLGTSGTQETQYF.

CDR3 sequence: CASFGAENNEQFF. The CDR3 DNA is TGTGCCAGTTTTGGGGCGGAGAACAATGAGCAGTTCTTC. This chain joins TRBV19 and TRBJ2-1; D is perhaps TRBD1 (5 bases). The CDR3 is 13 residues long. CDR1 is LNHDA and CDR2 is SQIVND in the germline V gene (reference sequence). V lost 8 bases to trimming and J lost 5 bases, with 13 bases between them.

This clone has a handful of counts. V gene TRBV23-1 combines with J gene TRBJ2-1; 12 bases line up with TRBD2. TRBV23-1 is labeled an ORF, and its function is uncertain. Trimming at V came to 4 bases and at J to 5 bases, leaving 6 bases not matched to a gene. This CDR3 has 16 residues. DNA for the CDR3: TGCGCCAGCAGTCTCTTACTAGCGGGAGGAAACAATGAGCAGTTCTTC. Protein product: CASSLLLAGGNNEQFF.